Below, 17 T cell receptor beta chains from the same sample are listed, as sequenced in a study of CD8 T cells in ankylosing spondylitis. MiXCR, run by TCRdb on the 5' RACE reads, gives a single entry per CDR3 protein. Seen here are about 200,000 distinct CDR3 sequences, 9.5% to 15% observed once, and the top ten hold about 17%. Specimen: blood, either unsorted or a sorted T cell fraction (not recorded which). The receptors come from a male donor with ankylosing spondylitis or in good health (not recorded which).

The gene calls are TRBV20-1 and TRBJ2-1; a weak D match, TRBD2 (5 bases). With 0 bases removed from V and 15 bases from J, the gap between germline ends came to 21 bases. The germline V gene has CDR1 DFQATT and CDR2 SNEGSKA (reference sequence). The CDR3 runs to 14 residues. The CDR3 is CSARDLVGPSSPFF. In DNA, the CDR3 is TGCAGTGCTAGAGATCTCGTCGGGCCTAGCTCTCCGTTCTTC.

The chain couples TRBV7-9 to TRBJ2-1; 11 bases map to TRBD2. Germline V gene sequence: CDR1 SEHNR, CDR2 FQNEAQ (reference sequence). CDR3 size: 14 residues. V was clipped by 8 bases and J by 9 bases; unmatched bases: 9. CDR3 amino acids: CASGVAGGLAEQFF. The CDR3 DNA is TGTGCCAGCGGCGTAGCGGGGGGGCTTGCTGAGCAGTTCTTC.

This clonotype was picked up a small number of times. V gene TRBV7-9 combines with J gene TRBJ2-3, with D perhaps assigned TRBD1 or TRBD2 (5 bases each). Trimming cost V 1 base and J 2 bases, with 16 bases left between them. The germline V gene encodes CDR1 SEHNR and CDR2 FQNEAQ (reference sequence). This CDR3 comprises 17 residues. CDR3 coding DNA: TGTGCCAGCAGCTTAGGGTCGGGGCCAGAGCACACAGATACGCAGTATTTT. This gives the protein CASSLGSGPEHTDTQYF. The full variable domain, its missing parts supplied by reference TRBV7-9 and TRBJ2-3, is DTGVSQNPRHKITKRGQNVTFRCDPISEHNRLYWYRQTLGQGPEFLTYFQNEAQLEKSRLLSDRFSAERPKGSFSTLEIQRTEQGDSAMYLCASSLGSGPEHTDTQYFGPGTRLTVL.

The rearrangement joins TRBV12-3 or TRBV12-4 to TRBJ2-7; a weak D match, TRBD2 (6 bases). The CDR3 extends over 13 amino acids. The V end lost 3 bases, the J end lost 5 bases, and 11 bases lay between the germline ends. The CDR3 DNA reads as TGTGCCAGCAGTTTTGCGGGGACGAACGAGCAGTACTTC. This encodes CASSFAGTNEQYF.

This clonotype occurred a few times. V and J are TRBV12-3 or TRBV12-4 and TRBJ2-5; D not certain. The CDR3 totals 11 residues. The V end was cut by 5 bases, the J end by 4 bases, with 5 bases between. The CDR3 DNA is TGTGCCAGCAGTGAGACAGAGACCCAGTACTTC. Translating gives CASSETETQYF.

The V gene is TRBV3-1, the J gene TRBJ2-1, with 8 bases that match TRBD2. J was trimmed by 4 bases and V by 0 bases; bases with no gene match: 11. The CDR3 loop spans 18 amino acids. Germline V CDR1 and CDR2: LGHDT, YNNKEL (reference sequence). In DNA, the CDR3 is TGTGCCAGCAGCCAAGAGGGGATAGCGGGGCTTCTTTACAATGAGCAGTTCTTC. This gives the protein CASSQEGIAGLLYNEQFF.

The chain is built from TRBV6-5 and TRBJ2-7; TRBD1 matches at 11 bases. V lost 0 bases and J lost 3; bases outside the gene matches: 1. This CDR3 contains 15 residues. Germline CDR1 reads MNHEY; CDR2 reads SVGAGI. CDR3 region: CASSYSDRGLYEQYF. CDR3 in DNA: TGTGCCAGCAGTTACTCGGACAGGGGGCTCTACGAGCAGTACTTC.

The gene calls are TRBV20-1 and TRBJ2-5; possibly TRBD2 for D (6 bases). Germline V lookup: CDR1 DFQATT, CDR2 SNEGSKA (reference sequence). V dropped 0 bases and J dropped 5 bases, with 22 bases sitting between them. CDR3 size: 17 residues. CDR3 residues: CSARDAPGAGQWETQYF. The DNA for the CDR3 is TGCAGTGCTAGAGATGCTCCTGGGGCGGGGCAATGGGAGACCCAGTACTTC.

The V gene is TRBV20-1, the J gene TRBJ2-1; D may correspond to TRBD1 or TRBD2 (5 bases each). The CDR3 is made up of 14 amino acids. Trimming took 3 bases from V and 0 from J, leaving 9 bases between them. Germline CDR1 DFQATT, CDR2 SNEGSKA (reference sequence). The CDR3 is CSASEGSSYNEQFF. The CDR3 region has the DNA TGCAGTGCTAGTGAGGGGAGCTCCTACAATGAGCAGTTCTTC.

The chain employs TRBV30 and TRBJ1-2; D is perhaps TRBD1 (6 bases). Trimming removed 4 bases from V and 6 bases from J, with 12 bases in between. Germline CDR1 is GTSNPN and CDR2 is SVGIG (reference sequence). The CDR3 has 12 residues. The CDR3 region is CAWTPTGNGYTF. The CDR3 bases are TGTGCCTGGACTCCAACAGGGAATGGCTACACCTTC.

The chain combines TRBV27 with TRBJ2-7; TRBD2 agrees at 9 bases. This CDR3 comprises 15 residues. V lost 2 bases, J lost 0 bases, and 2 bases stayed unmatched. CDR1 and CDR2 (germline): MNHEY, SMNVEV (reference sequence). CDR3 sequence reads: CASSLRGGDSYEQYF. The CDR3 DNA follows: TGTGCCAGCAGTTTACGCGGGGGGGACTCCTACGAGCAGTACTTC.

Only a few counts were recorded for this clonotype. The chain couples TRBV12-3 or TRBV12-4 to TRBJ2-7, with TRBD1 identical over 9 bases. The CDR3 contains 16 residues. V trimming: 6 bases; J trimming: 2 bases; junction bases outside the gene matches: 11. This CDR3 is CASSASIWDRAYEQYF. For the CDR3, the DNA is TGTGCCAGCAGCGCATCGATTTGGGACAGGGCCTACGAGCAGTACTTC.

This clonotype appeared a few times. The chain has TRBV4-2 and TRBJ2-1; D may be TRBD2 (5 bases). Germline V CDR1 and CDR2: LGHNA, YNFKEQ. Trimming took off 4 bases at V and 1 base at J, with 14 bases between the two ends. There are 16 residues in the CDR3. CDR3: CASSPEDAISYNEQFF. The DNA of the CDR3 is TGTGCCAGCAGCCCGGAGGACGCAATTTCCTACAATGAGCAGTTCTTC.

This clonotype was detected only a few times. V gene TRBV4-1 combines with J gene TRBJ2-7; 9 bases are a match to TRBD1. The CDR3 is 14 amino acids. The trim removed 4 bases at V and 5 bases at J, leaving 6 bases unmatched. Germline CDR1 is MGHRA and CDR2 is YSYEKL. DNA of the CDR3: TGCGCCAGCAGCCCAAGACAGGGGGTCCACGAGCAGTACTTC. Amino acids: CASSPRQGVHEQYF.

This clonotype was counted ten times or more. This rearrangement joins TRBV20-1 to TRBJ2-7; either TRBD1 or TRBD2 may fit D (5 bases each). This CDR3 contains 12 residues. Germline V gene lookup returns CDR1 DFQATT and CDR2 SNEGSKA (reference sequence). V lost 7 bases to trimming and J lost 6 bases, with 16 bases between them. CDR3 in DNA: TGCAGTGGAGGGGCGATGGTCTCCGAGCAGTACTTC. Its translation is CSGGAMVSEQYF.

The chain links TRBV14 to TRBJ2-2; D call uncertain. This CDR3 is 14 amino acids long. V lost 0 bases and J 1 base, leaving 3 bases between the germline ends. Germline assignment: CDR1 SGHDN and CDR2 FVKESK. The CDR3 is CASSQDQNTGELFF. The CDR3 bases are TGTGCCAGCAGCCAAGATCAGAACACCGGGGAGCTGTTTTTT.

The V and J genes are TRBV11-2 and TRBJ1-1, with D maybe TRBD1 (5 bases). Trimming shortened V by 0 bases and J by 8 bases, and 10 bases separated the two germline ends. CDR1 and CDR2 (germline): SGHAT, FQNNGV. There are 13 residues in the CDR3. CDR3 residues: CASSLEVGAEAFF. DNA for the CDR3: TGTGCCAGCAGCTTAGAGGTAGGGGCGGAAGCTTTCTTT.